This T cell receptor (beta chain) was captured by sequencing in a study of T cells in Graves' hyperthyroidism and ophthalmopathy. Amplification targeted TCR beta CDR3 regions from RNA transcripts. A first-round RT-PCR of the TCR CDR3 used the HTBI primer set. TCRdb redid the calling of the multiplex PCR reads with MiXCR, one entry per CDR3 protein. The sample holds more than 550,000 distinct CDR3 sequences, 17% seen once. This CDR3 region has 15 residues. Trimming stripped 1 base from V and 4 bases from J, with 14 bases between. The germline gives CDR1 MNHNS, CDR2 SASEGT. With a duration under 2 months, the hyperthyroidism was newly diagnosed in patients aged 18 to 65. This clonotype was observed at least ten times.

The TCR originated in a man between 50 and 59 years old with Graves' hyperthyroidism. Sequenced: blood. The chain is built from TRBV6-1 and TRBJ2-7; tentative D call: TRBD2 (6 bases). The CDR3 sequence: CASSEEGGGGYEQYF. The DNA for the CDR3 is TGTGCCAGCAGTGAAGAGGGCGGTGGAGGGTACGAGCAGTACTTC.